These 12 T cell receptor beta chains were sequenced from one sample in a study of shared clonotypes between healthy human individuals. Clones were read by immunoSEQ multiplex PCR, and TCRdb kept only the in-frame ones, dropping some. The table lists some 2.3 million clones, 93% of them singletons. The sample taken for sequencing was naive CD4+ T cells from PBMCs. Subset defined: CD45RA+ positively selected. The receptors originated from a young man in good health. Some clones in this sample may be carry-over from other donors' samples.

The CDR3 coding sequence is TGCGCCACCCCGATCGAGGACAGCGCGAACACCGGGGAGCTGTTTTTT. Its protein is CATPIEDSANTGELFF. This chain connects TRBV5-1 to TRBJ2-2, with D possibly TRBD1 on 6 matching bases. The germline CDR1 and CDR2 sequences are SGHRS and YFSETQ. V shed 9 bases and J shed 0 bases, with 18 bases lying between them. The CDR3 has 16 amino acids. Drawing the rest from reference TRBV5-1 and TRBJ2-2, the complete variable domain is KAGVTQTPRYLIKTRGQQVTLSCSPISGHRSVSWYQQTPGQGLQFLFEYFSETQRNKGNFPGRFSGRQFSNSRSEMNVSTLELGDSALYLCATPIEDSANTGELFFGEGSRLTVL.

The chain joins TRBV28 to TRBJ2-3; D gene unclear. Trimming stripped 6 bases from V and 4 bases from J, with 11 bases between. CDR1 and CDR2 from the germline V gene are MDHEN and SYDVKM. The CDR3 extends over 13 amino acids. CDR3 sequence reads: CASSSDFPDTQYF. The CDR3 DNA sequence: TGTGCCAGCAGCTCCGACTTTCCAGATACGCAGTATTTT.

To note about this clone: Other DNA sequences of this sample code for an identical CDR3. The chain has TRBV5-1 and TRBJ1-2; 8 positions match TRBD1. V was pared by 2 bases and J by 1 base, with 1 base of the junction left unmatched. CDR1 and CDR2 from the germline V gene are SGHRS and YFSETQ. CDR3 size: 14 residues. The CDR3 DNA sequence: TGCGCCAGCAGCTTACAGGGGGTTAACTATGGCTACACCTTC. The encoded protein is CASSLQGVNYGYTF. Full variable domain (rest looked up from reference TRBV5-1 and TRBJ1-2): KAGVTQTPRYLIKTRGQQVTLSCSPISGHRSVSWYQQTPGQGLQFLFEYFSETQRNKGNFPGRFSGRQFSNSRSEMNVSTLELGDSALYLCASSLQGVNYGYTFGSGTRLTVV.

Regarding this clone: The same CDR3 is also encoded by other DNA sequences in this sample. The genes are TRBV18 and TRBJ2-7; tentatively, D is TRBD1 (5 bases). This CDR3 spans 13 amino acids. CDR1 is KGHSH, CDR2 LQKENI, per germline. V lost 2 bases and J 2 bases, leaving 7 bases between the germline ends. The CDR3 reads CASSPRGPYEQYF. Written as DNA, the CDR3 is TGTGCCAGCTCACCAAGGGGCCCCTACGAGCAGTACTTC. Using reference TRBV18 and TRBJ2-7 for the parts outside the CDR3, the full variable domain is NAGVMQNPRHLVRRRGQEARLRCSPMKGHSHVYWYRQLPEEGLKFMVYLQKENIIDESGMPKERFSAEFPKEGPSILRIQQVVRGDSAAYFCASSPRGPYEQYFGPGTRLTVT.

This clone appeared a single time. J is TRBJ2-7 and V is TRBV5-8; 8 bases agree with TRBD2. Germline CDR1 reads SGHTS; CDR2 reads YDEGEE. CDR3 length equals 14 residues. The V segment lost 2 bases and the J segment 2 bases; nucleotides outside the gene matches: 3. The CDR3 loop reads CASSFQAGAYEQYF. CDR3 in DNA: TGTGCCAGCAGCTTCCAAGCGGGAGCCTACGAGCAGTACTTC.

The V and J genes are TRBV28 and TRBJ1-5, with D perhaps TRBD1 (6 bases). The V end lost 5 bases, the J end lost 4 bases, and 15 bases lay between the germline ends. Germline V gives CDR1 MDHEN, CDR2 SYDVKM. This CDR3 contains 15 residues. CDR3 DNA: TGTGCCAGCAGTGCCGGGGGGGCCGTGAATCAGCCCCAGCATTTT. This gives the protein CASSAGGAVNQPQHF.

The rearrangement uses TRBV7-2 and TRBJ2-7; the D gene is possibly TRBD1 (5 bases). V was shortened by 3 bases and J by 5 bases, with 14 bases between the two germline ends. Germline V gene lookup returns CDR1 SGHTA and CDR2 FQGNSA. The CDR3 totals 14 residues. The DNA of the CDR3 is TGTGCCAGCAGCTTCTCTAGACAGTCCCACGAGCAGTACTTC. It yields the protein CASSFSRQSHEQYF.

V and J are TRBV5-1 and TRBJ2-7; D may be TRBD1 (6 bases). CDR1 is SGHRS, CDR2 YFSETQ, per germline. The CDR3 length is 16 residues. The V and J ends lost 4 bases and 3 bases respectively, with 20 bases between them. DNA of the CDR3: TGCGCCAGCAGCCTTGACGGGACACATCCTAACTACGAGCAGTACTTC. This translates into CASSLDGTHPNYEQYF.

V is TRBV27 and J is TRBJ2-1; D unclear. The CDR3 totals 16 residues. V dropped 3 bases and J dropped 5 bases, with 17 bases sitting between them. CDR1 and CDR2 (germline): MNHEY, SMNVEV (reference sequence). The DNA of the CDR3 is TGTGCCAGCAGTTTTAGAAGCCCCAAACAAGACAATGAGCAGTTCTTC. This translates into CASSFRSPKQDNEQFF.

The genes are TRBV19 and TRBJ1-1; 7 nucleotides match TRBD1. Germline loops: CDR1 LNHDA, CDR2 SQIVND (reference sequence). With V trimmed by 0 bases and J by 5 bases, 6 bases remained unmatched. This CDR3 is built from 15 residues. CDR3 amino acids: CASSIDRDRVTEAFF. The CDR3 nucleotides read TGTGCCAGTAGTATAGATCGCGACAGGGTAACTGAAGCTTTCTTT.

The V and J genes are TRBV5-4 and TRBJ1-1; no firm D call. This CDR3 is built from 14 residues. CDR1 SGHNT and CDR2 YYREEE come from the germline V gene (reference sequence). Trimming stripped 2 bases from V and 1 base from J, with 9 bases between. DNA for the CDR3: TGTGCCAGCAGCTTCTCCCAAACGAACACTGAAGCTTTCTTT. Its protein product is CASSFSQTNTEAFF.

With regard to this clone: A read error may account for a junction end that differs from germline. The genes are TRBV7-9 and TRBJ2-2; D uncertain. CDR3 length equals 14 residues. The germline CDR1 and CDR2 sequences are SEHNR and FQNEAQ (reference sequence). The CDR3: CVSSFPLDTGELFF. CDR3 sequence (DNA): TGTGTCAGCAGCTTCCCTCTGGACACCGGGGAGCTGTTTTTT.